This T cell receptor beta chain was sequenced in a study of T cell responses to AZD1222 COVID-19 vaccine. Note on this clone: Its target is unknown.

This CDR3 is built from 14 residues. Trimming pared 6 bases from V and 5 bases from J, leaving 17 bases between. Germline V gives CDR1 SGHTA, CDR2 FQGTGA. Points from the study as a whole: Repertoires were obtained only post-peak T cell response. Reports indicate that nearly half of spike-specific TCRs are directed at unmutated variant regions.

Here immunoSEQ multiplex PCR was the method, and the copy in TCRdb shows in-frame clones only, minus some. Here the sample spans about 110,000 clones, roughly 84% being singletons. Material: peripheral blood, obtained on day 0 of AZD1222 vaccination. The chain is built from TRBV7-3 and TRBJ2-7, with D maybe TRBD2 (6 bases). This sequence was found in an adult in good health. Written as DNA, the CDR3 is TGTGCCAGCAGACCAGACCCCGGGGGTAACGAGCAGTACTTC. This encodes CASRPDPGGNEQYF.